This entry lists 30 T cell receptor beta chains sequenced from one sample in a study of T-cell memory formation after mild COVID-19. TCRdb independently ran MiXCR on the 5' RACE reads; one entry per CDR3 protein. The sample records around 320,000 distinct CDR3 sequences, 14% being singletons. Sequencing used PBMCs or a T cell subset sorted from them (not recorded which). The receptors were gathered from a man aged 18 to 29 who had mild COVID-19 (a few samples of this study predate the infection). Cell type and time point are not known.

The genes are TRBV29-1 and TRBJ1-2; D is unresolved. Germline assignment: CDR1 SQVTM and CDR2 ANQGSEA. This CDR3 has 11 amino acids. V lost 4 bases to trimming and J lost 4 bases, with 7 bases between them. The CDR3 nucleotides read TGCAGCGTTGCTGACGGCTATGGCTACACCTTC. Its translation: CSVADGYGYTF.

This clonotype has a handful of counts. This chain connects TRBV10-3 to TRBJ2-3, with 7 positions matching TRBD1. Germline CDR1 reads ENHRY; CDR2 reads SYGVKD. V lost 10 bases, J lost 2 bases, and 9 bases stayed unmatched. The CDR3 loop spans 14 amino acids. The CDR3 reads CATTGDTDTDTQYF. Here the CDR3 DNA reads TGTGCCACCACAGGGGATACAGACACAGATACGCAGTATTTT.

This chain links TRBV4-3 with TRBJ1-2; a weak D match, TRBD1 (5 bases). The CDR3 totals 15 residues. Germline V gene lookup returns CDR1 LGHNA and CDR2 YSLEER. V dropped 4 bases and J dropped 6 bases, with 18 bases sitting between them. The chain's CDR3 is CASSLYGAEGDGYTF. As DNA, the CDR3 is TGCGCCAGCAGCCTCTATGGGGCTGAGGGAGATGGCTACACCTTC.

The chain couples TRBV12-2 to TRBJ1-1; the table gives TRBD1 as D, unverified against the DNA. TRBV12-2 is tagged as a pseudogene. The CDR3 spans 21 residues. The CDR3 reads CASRLEGIRTGSGRMNTEAFF. CDR3 coding DNA: TGTGCAAGTCGCTTAGAGGGAATCCGGACGGGGTCAGGGAGGATGAACACTGAAGCTTTCTTT.

A few counts support this clonotype. The rearrangement joins TRBV6-6 to TRBJ2-2; no clear D gene. Trimming removed 2 bases at V and 6 bases at J, with 7 bases between. The CDR3 length is 13 residues. Germline CDR1 reads MNHNY; CDR2 reads SVGAGI (reference sequence). CDR3 DNA sequence: TGTGCCAGCAGTTACGGTAGTGCCGGGGAGCTGTTTTTT. It codes for CASSYGSAGELFF.

The rearrangement joins TRBV7-2 to TRBJ2-2; unclear D gene. CDR3 length equals 16 residues. Trimming took 2 bases from V and 0 from J, leaving 10 bases between them. Germline V lookup: CDR1 SGHTA, CDR2 FQGNSA. The CDR3 nucleotides read TGTGCCAGCAGCTTACAGGCTCGGACGAACACCGGGGAGCTGTTTTTT. Encoded protein: CASSLQARTNTGELFF.

The chain couples TRBV5-4 to TRBJ2-7; D remains ambiguous. V was shortened by 0 bases and J by 5 bases, with 15 bases between the two germline ends. This CDR3 has 15 amino acids. Germline assignment: CDR1 SGHNT and CDR2 YYREEE (reference sequence). CDR3 bases: TGTGCCAGCAGCTTGGTGGAGATCGATGGCCACGAGCAGTACTTC. Its protein product is CASSLVEIDGHEQYF. The full variable domain, its missing parts supplied by reference TRBV5-4 and TRBJ2-7, is ETGVTQSPTHLIKTRGQQVTLRCSSQSGHNTVSWYQQALGQGPQFIFQYYREEENGRGNFPPRFSGLQFPNYSSELNVNALELDDSALYLCASSLVEIDGHEQYFGPGTRLTVT.

This rearrangement joins TRBV10-3 to TRBJ1-6, with TRBD1 matching 9 bases. V trimming: 5 bases; J trimming: 0 bases; junction bases outside the gene matches: 5. The CDR3 runs to 17 residues. Germline CDR1 ENHRY, CDR2 SYGVKD. CDR3 bases: TGTGCCATCAGTCGCGGGACAGGGAGCTCCTATAATTCACCCCTCCACTTT. It encodes CAISRGTGSSYNSPLHF.

The chain recombines TRBV6-2 or TRBV6-3 with TRBJ2-3; TRBD2 agrees at 14 bases. Germline CDR1 is MNHEY and CDR2 is SVGEGT. V lost 2 bases, J lost 4 bases, and 5 bases stayed unmatched. The length of the CDR3 is 17 residues. CDR3 in amino acids: CASSYPQTSGGADTQYF. The CDR3 DNA is TGTGCCAGCAGTTACCCCCAGACTAGCGGGGGGGCAGATACGCAGTATTTT.

A few counts support this clonotype. This sequence joins TRBV7-2 and TRBJ1-5; weak D call: TRBD1 (5 bases). Germline V gene sequence: CDR1 SGHTA, CDR2 FQGNSA. The CDR3 has 17 residues. V shed 2 bases and J shed 0 bases, with 14 bases lying between them. CDR3 amino acids: CASSLFGGRYSNQPQHF. The DNA of the CDR3 is TGTGCCAGCAGCTTATTCGGGGGACGGTATAGCAATCAGCCCCAGCATTTT.

V gene TRBV4-2 combines with J gene TRBJ2-1; no clear D. This CDR3 has 21 residues. The V gene's germline CDR1 is LGHNA and CDR2 YNFKEQ. Trimming removed 1 base at V and 3 bases at J, with 28 bases between. In DNA form, the CDR3 reads TGTGCCAGCAGCCAAGCACCCTTTTTAAGGGTGCTGCCAAACCTCTACAATGAGCAGTTCTTC. Its translation is CASSQAPFLRVLPNLYNEQFF.

Only a few counts were recorded for this clonotype. The rearrangement links TRBV6-5 to TRBJ2-5; no firm D call. V was trimmed by 8 bases and J by 7 bases, leaving 17 bases between them. The germline V gene has CDR1 MNHEY and CDR2 SVGAGI. This CDR3 region has 13 residues. The CDR3: CASCGSGMGTQYF. The DNA of the CDR3 is TGTGCCAGCTGCGGTTCGGGCATGGGGACCCAGTACTTC.

The rearrangement joins TRBV4-3 to TRBJ2-1; 12 bases map to TRBD2. Germline CDR1 and CDR2: LGHNA and YSLEER. The CDR3 spans 18 residues. V lost 4 bases and J lost 7; bases outside the gene matches: 14. The DNA for the CDR3 is TGCGCCAGCAGCCCGACTACTAGACCCGGGACTAGCGGGAATGAGCAGTTCTTC. It encodes CASSPTTRPGTSGNEQFF.

This clonotype was seen at least ten times. V gene TRBV7-9 combines with J gene TRBJ2-1, with D unclear. There are 13 residues in the CDR3. Germline values: CDR1 SEHNR, CDR2 FQNEAQ (reference sequence). V was cut by 1 base and J by 7 bases, with 8 bases left in between. CDR3 sequence reads: CASSLEGGNEQFF. CDR3 sequence (DNA): TGTGCCAGCAGCTTAGAGGGTGGAAATGAGCAGTTCTTC.

This clonotype was seen a few times. The chain has TRBV7-3 and TRBJ2-5; D perhaps matches TRBD2 (6 bases). Germline V lookup: CDR1 SGHTA, CDR2 FQGTGA. V lost 2 bases and J lost 5, with 12 bases in between. CDR3 length: 14 residues. The CDR3: CASSLSAGRETQYF. The CDR3 region has the DNA TGTGCCAGCAGCTTATCGGCGGGGAGGGAGACCCAGTACTTC.

There are a few counts of this clonotype. The chain uses TRBV5-1 and TRBJ2-2; a weak D match, TRBD1 (5 bases). Trimming took off 2 bases at V and 0 bases at J, with 8 bases between the two ends. The CDR3 loop spans 15 amino acids. The germline CDR1 and CDR2 sequences are SGHRS and YFSETQ. The CDR3 region is CASSFMTANTGELFF. The CDR3 DNA follows: TGCGCCAGCAGCTTTATGACAGCGAACACCGGGGAGCTGTTTTTT.

This clonotype was found a few times. The chain combines TRBV10-3 with TRBJ1-2; D not certain. Germline V lookup: CDR1 ENHRY, CDR2 SYGVKD. Deletions cut 10 bases from V and 5 bases from J, with 17 bases between. There are 13 residues in the CDR3. As DNA, the CDR3 is TGTGCCACCCAGCAACCTCTGACATATGGCTACACCTTC. Translated, it gives CATQQPLTYGYTF.

The chain is built from TRBV7-2 and TRBJ2-7, with TRBD2 matching over 15 bases. Germline V lookup: CDR1 SGHTA, CDR2 FQGNSA. V lost 4 bases and J lost 11; bases outside the gene matches: 6. The CDR3 is 14 residues long. CDR3 protein: CASSSGLAGGRKYF. The CDR3 nucleotides are TGTGCCAGCAGCTCAGGACTAGCGGGGGGGCGGAAGTACTTC.

The table lists this clonotype with a few counts. J is TRBJ1-1 and V is TRBV6-2 or TRBV6-3; D is ambiguous. Germline CDR1 reads MNHEY; CDR2 reads SVGEGT. The CDR3 runs 14 residues. The V and J ends lost 1 base and 0 bases respectively, with 6 bases between them. Written as DNA, the CDR3 is TGTGCCAGCAGTTACTTACAAATGAACACTGAAGCTTTCTTT. Protein sequence: CASSYLQMNTEAFF.

This clonotype was found a few times. The rearrangement uses TRBV3-1 and TRBJ1-1; a possible D gene is TRBD1 (6 bases). V lost 0 bases to trimming and J lost 6 bases, with 14 bases between them. Germline CDR1 LGHDT, CDR2 YNNKEL (reference sequence). This CDR3 has 15 residues. Here the CDR3 DNA reads TGTGCCAGCAGCCAAGAAGGCAGGGGCTCTTCTGAAGCTTTCTTT. Protein sequence: CASSQEGRGSSEAFF.

Many counts were recorded for this clonotype. The chain links TRBV2 to TRBJ1-2; TRBD1 might be the D (6 bases). Germline V CDR1 and CDR2: SNHLY, FYNNEI. Trimming shortened V by 10 bases and J by 3 bases, and 15 bases separated the two germline ends. The CDR3 has 13 residues. CDR3 DNA sequence: TGTGCCACCCAAGGTGGGGGCTACTATGGCTACACCTTC. This gives the protein CATQGGGYYGYTF. The complete variable domain, with remaining parts taken from reference TRBV2 and TRBJ1-2, reads EPEVTQTPSHQVTQMGQEVILRCVPISNHLYFYWYRQILGQKVEFLVSFYNNEISEKSEIFDDQFSVERPDGSNFTLKIRSTKLEDSAMYFCATQGGGYYGYTFGSGTRLTVV.

This clonotype was observed at least ten times. The chain joins TRBV5-1 to TRBJ2-1, with TRBD1 as a possible D gene (5 bases). CDR1 and CDR2 from the germline V gene are SGHRS and YFSETQ. Trimming removed 3 bases from V and 6 bases from J, with 13 bases in between. CDR3 length: 14 residues. CDR3 nucleotides: TGCGCCAGCAGCTCCGGAGTGGGGCGCAATGAGCAGTTCTTC. Protein sequence: CASSSGVGRNEQFF.

The genes are TRBV6-6 and TRBJ1-5, with 10 bases lining up with TRBD1. V shed 5 bases and J 5 bases; nucleotides not matched to a gene: 9. Germline-derived CDR1 and CDR2 are MNHNY and SVGAGI (reference sequence). The CDR3 extends over 16 amino acids. CDR3 DNA sequence: TGTGCCAGCAGTAACCGGGACAGGGGTTTCGATCAGCCCCAGCATTTT. Its translation is CASSNRDRGFDQPQHF.

The chain couples TRBV6-6 to TRBJ2-1; D is ambiguous. Germline CDR1 MNHNY, CDR2 SVGAGI (reference sequence). Deletions cut 6 bases from V and 4 bases from J, with 10 bases between. The CDR3 totals 13 residues. The chain's CDR3 is CASRSQAYNEQFF. In DNA form, the CDR3 reads TGTGCCAGCAGGAGCCAGGCGTACAATGAGCAGTTCTTC.

This clonotype was found a few times. This rearrangement joins TRBV7-2 to TRBJ1-6; the D gene is possibly TRBD1 (6 bases). Per germline, CDR1 SGHTA and CDR2 FQGNSA. Trimming cost V 3 bases and J 4 bases, with 10 bases left between them. The CDR3 spans 15 residues. The CDR3 sequence: CASSFGTNYNSPLHF. In DNA, the CDR3 is TGTGCCAGCAGCTTCGGGACAAATTATAATTCACCCCTCCACTTT.

This chain links TRBV27 with TRBJ1-3; perhaps TRBD1 as D (6 bases). The V gene lost 6 bases and the J gene lost 2 bases, with 14 bases spanning the gap. The CDR3 consists of 15 residues. The V gene's germline CDR1 is MNHEY and CDR2 SMNVEV (reference sequence). CDR3 in amino acids: CASRPTGSAGNTIYF. The CDR3 coding sequence is TGTGCCAGCAGGCCCACAGGGAGCGCTGGAAACACCATATATTTT.

The chain uses TRBV7-3 and TRBJ2-3, with D possibly being TRBD2 (6 bases). The CDR3 loop spans 15 amino acids. V shed 1 base and J shed 9 bases, with 17 bases lying between them. From germline, CDR1 is SGHTA and CDR2 FQGTGA. This CDR3 reads CASSLNFRGDSTQYF. The CDR3 nucleotides are TGTGCCAGCAGCTTAAATTTTCGAGGGGACTCGACGCAGTATTTT.

The genes are TRBV5-1 and TRBJ2-3; TRBD1 matches at 9 bases. Germline V CDR1 and CDR2: SGHRS, YFSETQ. The CDR3 is 15 residues long. V was pared by 4 bases and J by 2 bases, with 5 bases of the junction left unmatched. CDR3 in DNA: TGCGCCAGCAGCGCGGGACAGGGTTTCACAGATACGCAGTATTTT. This translates into CASSAGQGFTDTQYF.

The V call is TRBV7-9, the J call TRBJ1-2, with D possibly being TRBD1 (5 bases). V shed 3 bases and J shed 3 bases, with 20 bases lying between them. Germline V gene data show CDR1 as SEHNR and CDR2 as FQNEAQ (reference sequence). The CDR3 contains 17 residues. The CDR3 loop reads CASSLRGVNGTHYGYTF. In DNA, the CDR3 is TGTGCCAGCAGCTTGCGGGGTGTAAACGGGACTCACTATGGCTACACCTTC.

This sequence joins TRBV11-2 and TRBJ2-3, with 11 bases identical to TRBD2. This CDR3 comprises 17 residues. Germline values: CDR1 SGHAT, CDR2 FQNNGV. V was pared by 1 base and J by 2 bases, with 5 bases of the junction left unmatched. The CDR3 here is CASSLVGLAGFTDTQYF. The DNA for the CDR3 is TGTGCCAGCAGCTTAGTCGGACTAGCGGGTTTCACAGATACGCAGTATTTT. Drawing the rest from reference TRBV11-2 and TRBJ2-3, the complete variable domain is EAGVAQSPRYKIIEKRQSVAFWCNPISGHATLYWYQQILGQGPKLLIQFQNNGVVDDSQLPKDRFSAERLKGVDSTLKIQPAKLEDSAVYLCASSLVGLAGFTDTQYFGPGTRLTVL.